The 31 T cell receptor beta chains below were found in one sample sequenced in a study of Ad26.COV2.S vaccination and SARS-CoV-2 variants. Treatment of the sample: around 19 received Ad26.COV2.S at low or high dose, single or two shots; roughly five received placebo; per-sample allocation not given. Specimen acquisition occurred on day 63 following the initial vaccine or placebo injection. Clones were sequenced by immunoSEQ multiplex PCR, and TCRdb holds only the in-frame ones, with some missing. Here the sample spans 380,000 or so clones, roughly 90% being singletons. The specimen was peripheral blood, collected in a trial of Ad26.COV2.S vaccine versus placebo. The source is a person between 18 and 60 years old who received the Ad26.COV2.S COVID-19 vaccine or a placebo.

The V gene is TRBV9, the J gene TRBJ2-7, with 10 bases fitting TRBD1. This CDR3 has 16 residues. Germline lookup yields CDR1 SGDLS and CDR2 YYNGEE. Trimming at V came to 3 bases and at J to 5 bases, leaving 11 bases not matched to a gene. The CDR3 region is CASSAGTGVDVDEQYF. The CDR3 DNA follows: TGTGCCAGCAGCGCGGGGACAGGGGTTGACGTGGACGAGCAGTACTTC.

This clone was observed a handful of times. The rearrangement joins TRBV5-1 to TRBJ1-1, with D possibly matching TRBD1 (5 bases). Germline V gene sequence: CDR1 SGHRS, CDR2 YFSETQ. Trimming took off 5 bases at V and 3 bases at J, with 11 bases between the two ends. The CDR3 runs to 13 residues. The CDR3 protein is CASSLRGDTEAFF. Here the CDR3 DNA reads TGCGCCAGCAGTTTACGAGGGGACACTGAAGCTTTCTTT. Full variable domain (missing parts from reference TRBV5-1 and TRBJ1-1): KAGVTQTPRYLIKTRGQQVTLSCSPISGHRSVSWYQQTPGQGLQFLFEYFSETQRNKGNFPGRFSGRQFSNSRSEMNVSTLELGDSALYLCASSLRGDTEAFFGQGTRLTVV.

This clone has only a few counts. The chain carries TRBV29-1 and TRBJ1-5; perhaps TRBD1 as D (5 bases). V gave up 8 bases and J gave up 0 bases, with 17 bases separating them. The V gene's germline CDR1 is SQVTM and CDR2 ANQGSEA. The CDR3 extends over 15 amino acids. CDR3 in DNA: TGCAGCCTAATCGCGGGGCTCTATAGCAATCAGCCCCAGCATTTT. Residues: CSLIAGLYSNQPQHF.

The gene calls are TRBV9 and TRBJ1-6, with D maybe TRBD1 (6 bases). The V end lost 4 bases, the J end lost 6 bases, and 14 bases lay between the germline ends. The CDR3 totals 15 residues. Germline V CDR1 and CDR2: SGDLS, YYNGEE. CDR3 DNA sequence: TGTGCCAGCAGCCTACAGGGAGGACTTAATTCACCCCTCCACTTT. It codes for CASSLQGGLNSPLHF.

The V gene is TRBV7-6, the J gene TRBJ2-3; 12 positions match TRBD2. Germline assignment: CDR1 SGHVS and CDR2 FNYEAQ. The CDR3 spans 17 residues. V lost 4 bases and J lost 4; bases outside the gene matches: 9. The CDR3 spells CASSSPTSGSGPDTQYF. The CDR3 coding sequence is TGTGCCAGCAGCTCCCCGACTAGCGGGAGTGGTCCAGATACGCAGTATTTT.

The rearrangement uses TRBV9 and TRBJ2-6; D unclear. The CDR3 extends over 14 amino acids. V was cut by 4 bases and J by 3 bases, with 8 bases left in between. CDR1 is SGDLS, CDR2 YYNGEE, per germline. The CDR3 region is CASSPQDGANVLTF. The DNA for the CDR3 is TGTGCCAGCAGCCCCCAGGATGGGGCCAACGTCCTGACTTTC.

This chain uses TRBV19 with TRBJ2-2, with 7 bases identical to TRBD2. The germline CDR1 and CDR2 sequences are LNHDA and SQIVND (reference sequence). CDR3 length: 12 amino acids. Germline trimming cut 11 bases from V and 1 base from J; bases unmatched to any gene: 1. CDR3 bases: TGTGCCGGGACTAAGAACACCGGGGAGCTGTTTTTT. Its translation: CAGTKNTGELFF.

This clone appeared a few times. The V and J genes are TRBV27 and TRBJ2-2; D perhaps matches TRBD2 (7 bases). Trimming took 5 bases from V and 6 from J, leaving 19 bases between them. The CDR3 covers 16 residues. Looked up from germline, CDR1 is MNHEY and CDR2 is SMNVEV (reference sequence). The CDR3 protein is CASSPLAGAQAGELFF. The CDR3, as DNA: TGTGCCAGCAGTCCCCTCGCGGGGGCGCAAGCCGGGGAGCTGTTTTTT.

This clone was observed a few times. The CDR3 is CASRVGNTIYF. CDR3 in DNA: TGTGCCAGCCGGGTTGGAAACACCATATATTTT. The gene calls are TRBV25-1 and TRBJ1-3; no reliable D call. Germline values: CDR1 MGHDK, CDR2 SYGVNS. There are 11 residues in the CDR3. Trimming stripped 8 bases from V and 3 bases from J, with 5 bases between.

On this clone itself: Its ends do not fully match the called genes, so a read error is possible. This sequence joins TRBV4-1 and TRBJ2-6; 7 nucleotides align to TRBD1. The V gene's germline CDR1 is MGHRA and CDR2 YSYEKL. The CDR3 covers 13 residues. CDR3 protein: CASSQQGVNVLTF. The CDR3 DNA follows: TGCGCCAGCAGCCAGCAGGGGGTCAACGTCCTGACTTTC.

This sequence joins TRBV18 and TRBJ2-1; 12 nucleotides match TRBD1. The V segment lost 4 bases and the J segment 8 bases; nucleotides outside the gene matches: 12. This CDR3 is 17 amino acids long. Germline CDR1 reads KGHSH; CDR2 reads LQKENI. Written as DNA, the CDR3 is TGTGCCAGCTCACTAGGTTCGCCGGGACAGGGGGCCGATGAGCAGTTCTTC. It specifies CASSLGSPGQGADEQFF.

This chain uses TRBV28 with TRBJ1-5; D might be TRBD1 (6 bases). Germline V gene lookup returns CDR1 MDHEN and CDR2 SYDVKM. The CDR3 loop spans 14 amino acids. Between the trimmed V and J ends, which lost 3 bases and 6 bases, there was a span of 12 bases. CDR3: CASSFRGAGQPQHF. CDR3 DNA sequence: TGTGCCAGCAGTTTTCGGGGGGCGGGTCAGCCCCAGCATTTT. The full variable domain, in which reference TRBV28 and TRBJ1-5 provide the parts outside the CDR3, is DVKVTQSSRYLVKRTGEKVFLECVQDMDHENMFWYRQDPGLGLRLIYFSYDVKMKEKGDIPEGYSVSREKKERFSLILESASTNQTSMYLCASSFRGAGQPQHFGDGTRLSIL.

The chain links TRBV6-5 to TRBJ1-2, with 8 bases aligning to TRBD1. Germline V gene sequence: CDR1 MNHEY, CDR2 SVGAGI. Trimming cost V 6 bases and J 4 bases; bases outside gene matches: 10. The CDR3 is 15 residues long. The CDR3 DNA reads TGTGCCAGCAGCTCTCACTCCAGGGGGCTCTATGGCTACACCTTC. As protein: CASSSHSRGLYGYTF.

The chain couples TRBV6-6 to TRBJ2-1; the D gene could be TRBD1 or TRBD2 (5 bases each). Germline loops: CDR1 MNHNY, CDR2 SVGAGI (reference sequence). V dropped 5 bases and J dropped 4 bases, with 18 bases sitting between them. There are 16 residues in the CDR3. This CDR3 reads CASSHRGRAEYNEQFF. CDR3 in DNA: TGTGCCAGCAGTCACCGGGGCAGGGCGGAGTACAATGAGCAGTTCTTC.

The chain employs TRBV27 and TRBJ2-1; D remains ambiguous. V lost 5 bases and J lost 8, with 16 bases in between. This CDR3 region has 14 residues. The V gene's germline CDR1 is MNHEY and CDR2 SMNVEV (reference sequence). The CDR3 reads CASSLIAFIHEQFF. The CDR3 DNA follows: TGTGCCAGCAGTCTGATCGCCTTCATTCATGAGCAGTTCTTC.

This chain links TRBV13 with TRBJ2-2; no clear D gene. The CDR3 is 14 amino acids. Trimming shortened V by 5 bases and J by 5 bases, and 12 bases separated the two germline ends. Germline values: CDR1 PRHDT, CDR2 FYEKMQ (reference sequence). DNA for the CDR3: TGTGCCAGCAGCGAATGGGGAACGACCGGGGAGCTGTTTTTT. Translation gives CASSEWGTTGELFF.

In DNA form, the CDR3 reads TGTGCCAGCAGCATCACAGGGAAACCACAAGAGACCCAGTACTTC. Its protein product is CASSITGKPQETQYF. The rearrangement joins TRBV5-6 to TRBJ2-5, with D possibly being TRBD1 (6 bases). The length of the CDR3 is 15 residues. CDR1 and CDR2 (germline): SGHDT, YYEEEE. The V end was cut by 4 bases, the J end by 2 bases, with 15 bases between.

This rearrangement joins TRBV9 to TRBJ2-1; 7 positions agree with TRBD1. CDR1 and CDR2 (germline): SGDLS, YYNGEE. The CDR3 length is 17 residues. V was pared by 0 bases and J by 2 bases, with 8 bases of the junction left unmatched. The CDR3, as DNA: TGTGCCAGCAGCGTAGACCCAGACAGGGTTGCCTACAATGAGCAGTTCTTC. Translating it yields CASSVDPDRVAYNEQFF.

The chain joins TRBV5-1 to TRBJ1-4; 10 bases map to TRBD1. CDR1 and CDR2 (germline): SGHRS, YFSETQ. The ends lost 0 bases at V and 5 bases at J; junction bases unmatched: 4. The CDR3 is made up of 16 amino acids. The CDR3 loop is CASSLVDRGQNEKLFF. The DNA of the CDR3 is TGCGCCAGCAGCTTGGTTGACAGGGGGCAGAATGAAAAACTGTTTTTT. The complete variable domain, with remaining parts taken from reference TRBV5-1 and TRBJ1-4, reads KAGVTQTPRYLIKTRGQQVTLSCSPISGHRSVSWYQQTPGQGLQFLFEYFSETQRNKGNFPGRFSGRQFSNSRSEMNVSTLELGDSALYLCASSLVDRGQNEKLFFGSGTQLSVL.

The V gene is TRBV4-1, the J gene TRBJ2-7, with 7 bases matching TRBD1. Germline V gene data show CDR1 as MGHRA and CDR2 as YSYEKL. V lost 1 base to trimming and J lost 2 bases; unmatched junction nucleotides: 5. CDR3 length: 15 amino acids. In DNA, the CDR3 is TGCGCCAGCAGCCAAGGACAGGGTGGGCCCTACGAGCAGTACTTC. This encodes CASSQGQGGPYEQYF.

The genes are TRBV15 and TRBJ2-1; the D is unclear. V was clipped by 5 bases and J by 2 bases, with 16 bases between them. The CDR3 covers 16 residues. In germline, CDR1 is LNHNV, CDR2 YYDKDF (reference sequence). CDR3 protein: CATSGSLRFPYNEQFF. CDR3 DNA sequence: TGTGCCACCAGCGGGTCCCTTCGATTCCCCTACAATGAGCAGTTCTTC. The entire variable domain, with the rest obtained from reference TRBV15 and TRBJ2-1, is as follows: DAMVIQNPRYQVTQFGKPVTLSCSQTLNHNVMYWYQQKSSQAPKLLFHYYDKDFNNEADTPDNFQSRRPNTSFCFLDIRSPGLGDTAMYLCATSGSLRFPYNEQFFGPGTRLTVL.

The chain combines TRBV27 with TRBJ1-5; perhaps TRBD1 as D (6 bases). Germline values: CDR1 MNHEY, CDR2 SMNVEV (reference sequence). V shed 5 bases and J shed 6 bases, with 14 bases lying between them. The CDR3 has 14 residues. CDR3: CASSPWGLSQPQHF. DNA of the CDR3: TGTGCCAGCAGTCCTTGGGGGCTGAGTCAGCCCCAGCATTTT.

The chain has TRBV7-2 and TRBJ2-7; tentative D call: TRBD1 (5 bases). V was pared by 1 base and J by 2 bases, with 12 bases between. This CDR3 is 15 amino acids long. Germline CDR1 SGHTA, CDR2 FQGNSA. The CDR3 spells CASSLEGQGTYEQYF. In nucleotides, the CDR3 is TGTGCCAGCAGCTTAGAAGGGCAGGGCACCTACGAGCAGTACTTC.

The gene calls are TRBV19 and TRBJ2-7; TRBD2 matches at 11 bases. CDR1 and CDR2 from the germline V gene are LNHDA and SQIVND (reference sequence). The junction had 2 bases not matched to a gene; V was cut back by 4 bases and J by 0 bases. The CDR3 is 15 residues long. The CDR3 sequence: CASSKTSGDSYEQYF. The CDR3 DNA reads TGTGCCAGTAGTAAGACTAGCGGGGACTCCTACGAGCAGTACTTC.

J is TRBJ2-1 and V is TRBV7-8; D may be TRBD2 (7 bases). Germline loops: CDR1 SGHVS, CDR2 FQNEAQ. The length of the CDR3 is 14 residues. Trimming stripped 6 bases from V and 8 bases from J, with 17 bases between. CDR3: CASRVGGAVDEQFF. The DNA of the CDR3 is TGTGCCAGCAGAGTAGGGGGGGCCGTGGATGAGCAGTTCTTC. The variable domain in full, completed from reference TRBV7-8 and TRBJ2-1, reads GAGVSQSPRYKVAKRGQDVALRCDPISGHVSLFWYQQALGQGPEFLTYFQNEAQLDKSGLPSDRFFAERPEGSVSTLKIQRTQQEDSAVYLCASRVGGAVDEQFFGPGTRLTVL.

As to this clone: Other nucleotide sequences from this sample produce the same CDR3. This chain joins TRBV11-2 and TRBJ1-2, with D tentatively TRBD1 (5 bases). Germline V gene sequence: CDR1 SGHAT, CDR2 FQNNGV. Trimming removed 1 base from V and 4 bases from J, with 10 bases in between. This CDR3 has 14 residues. The CDR3 DNA follows: TGTGCCAGCAGCTTAGGTGGGGCGGGCTATGGCTACACCTTC. This codes for CASSLGGAGYGYTF.

V usage is TRBV5-1 and J usage is TRBJ2-5; D remains unclear. The CDR3 spans 13 residues. Trimming left V 0 bases short and J 5 bases short, with 8 bases between. Looked up from germline, CDR1 is SGHRS and CDR2 is YFSETQ. The chain's CDR3 is CASSLDRKETQYF. CDR3 DNA: TGCGCCAGCAGCTTGGACAGAAAGGAGACCCAGTACTTC. The entire variable domain, with the rest obtained from reference TRBV5-1 and TRBJ2-5, is as follows: KAGVTQTPRYLIKTRGQQVTLSCSPISGHRSVSWYQQTPGQGLQFLFEYFSETQRNKGNFPGRFSGRQFSNSRSEMNVSTLELGDSALYLCASSLDRKETQYFGPGTRLLVL.

The chain recombines TRBV19 with TRBJ1-2; TRBD1 might be the D (5 bases). CDR1 is LNHDA, CDR2 SQIVND, per germline (reference sequence). Deletions cut 4 bases from V and 6 bases from J, with 18 bases between. CDR3 length equals 15 residues. The CDR3 loop reads CASSTRDRRGNGYTF. CDR3 nucleotides: TGTGCCAGTAGTACCCGGGACCGGCGAGGGAATGGCTACACCTTC.

This sequence joins TRBV19 and TRBJ2-4; no clear D. Looked up from germline, CDR1 is LNHDA and CDR2 is SQIVND (reference sequence). V lost 1 base to trimming and J lost 7 bases, with 5 bases between them. This CDR3 region has 12 residues. The CDR3 sequence: CASSIGTNIQYF. The CDR3 DNA is TGTGCCAGTAGTATAGGAACGAACATTCAGTACTTC.

The chain combines TRBV6-5 with TRBJ1-2; 9 nucleotides line up with TRBD1. This CDR3 is built from 15 residues. Germline CDR1 reads MNHEY; CDR2 reads SVGAGI. Trimming cost V 6 bases and J 3 bases; bases outside gene matches: 8. The CDR3 DNA follows: TGTGCCAGCAGAACCGCACAGGGGGCCGACTATGGCTACACCTTC. Protein product: CASRTAQGADYGYTF.

The rearrangement links TRBV2 to TRBJ1-5; 9 bases map to TRBD1. Germline loops: CDR1 SNHLY, CDR2 FYNNEI. The CDR3 has 14 amino acids. The V segment lost 8 bases and the J segment 7 bases; nucleotides outside the gene matches: 9. The CDR3 spells CASGDREDWQPQHF. Here the CDR3 DNA reads TGTGCCAGCGGGGACAGGGAGGATTGGCAGCCCCAGCATTTT. The whole variable domain, remainder taken from reference TRBV2 and TRBJ1-5, is EPEVTQTPSHQVTQMGQEVILRCVPISNHLYFYWYRQILGQKVEFLVSFYNNEISEKSEIFDDQFSVERPDGSNFTLKIRSTKLEDSAMYFCASGDREDWQPQHFGDGTRLSIL.